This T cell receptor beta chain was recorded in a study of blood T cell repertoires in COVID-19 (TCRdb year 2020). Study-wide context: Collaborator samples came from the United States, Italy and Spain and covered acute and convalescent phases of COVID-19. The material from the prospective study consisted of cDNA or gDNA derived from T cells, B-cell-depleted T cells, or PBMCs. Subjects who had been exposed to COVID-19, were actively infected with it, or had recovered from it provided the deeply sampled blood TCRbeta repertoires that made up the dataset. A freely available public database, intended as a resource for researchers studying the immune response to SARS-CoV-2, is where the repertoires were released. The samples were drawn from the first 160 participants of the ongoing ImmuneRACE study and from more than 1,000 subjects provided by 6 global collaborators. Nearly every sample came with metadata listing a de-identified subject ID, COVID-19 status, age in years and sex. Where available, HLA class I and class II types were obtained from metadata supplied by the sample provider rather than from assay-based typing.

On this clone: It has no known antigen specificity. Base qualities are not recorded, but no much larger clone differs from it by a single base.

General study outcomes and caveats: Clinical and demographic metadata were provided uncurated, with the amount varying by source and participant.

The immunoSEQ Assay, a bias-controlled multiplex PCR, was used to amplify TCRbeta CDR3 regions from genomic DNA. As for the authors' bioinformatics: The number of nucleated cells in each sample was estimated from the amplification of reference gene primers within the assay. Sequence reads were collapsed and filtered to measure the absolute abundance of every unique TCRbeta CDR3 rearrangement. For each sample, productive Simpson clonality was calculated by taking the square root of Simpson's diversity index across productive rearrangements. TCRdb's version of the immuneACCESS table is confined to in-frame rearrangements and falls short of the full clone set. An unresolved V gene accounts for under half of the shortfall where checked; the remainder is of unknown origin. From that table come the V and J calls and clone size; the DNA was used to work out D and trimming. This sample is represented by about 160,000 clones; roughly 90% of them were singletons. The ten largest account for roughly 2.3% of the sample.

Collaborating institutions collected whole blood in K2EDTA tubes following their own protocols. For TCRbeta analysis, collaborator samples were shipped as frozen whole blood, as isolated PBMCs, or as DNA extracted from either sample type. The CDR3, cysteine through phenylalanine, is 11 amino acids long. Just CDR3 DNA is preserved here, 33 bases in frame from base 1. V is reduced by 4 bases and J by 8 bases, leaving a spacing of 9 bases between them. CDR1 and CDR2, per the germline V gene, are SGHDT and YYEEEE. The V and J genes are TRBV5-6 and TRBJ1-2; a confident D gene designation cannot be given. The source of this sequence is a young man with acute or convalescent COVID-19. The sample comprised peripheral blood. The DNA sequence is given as TGTGCCAGCAGCCACGAAGAGGGCTACACCTTC. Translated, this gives CASSHEEGYTF.